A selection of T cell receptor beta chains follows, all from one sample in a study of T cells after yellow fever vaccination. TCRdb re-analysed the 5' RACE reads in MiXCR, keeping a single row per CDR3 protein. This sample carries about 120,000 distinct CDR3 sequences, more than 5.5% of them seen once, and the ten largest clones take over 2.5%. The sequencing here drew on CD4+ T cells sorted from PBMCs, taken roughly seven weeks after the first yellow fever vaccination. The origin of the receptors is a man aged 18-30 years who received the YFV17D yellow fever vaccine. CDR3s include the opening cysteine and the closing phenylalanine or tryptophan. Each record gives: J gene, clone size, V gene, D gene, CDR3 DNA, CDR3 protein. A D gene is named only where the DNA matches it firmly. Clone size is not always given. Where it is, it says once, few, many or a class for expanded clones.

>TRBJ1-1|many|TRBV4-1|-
TGCGCCAGCAGCCGCTTACCAGGGTCGGCAGGAGGAACTGAAGCTTTCTTT
CASSRLPGSAGGTEAFF
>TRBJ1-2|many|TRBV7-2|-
TGTGCCAGCAGCCGACAGGTCTATGGCTACACCTTC
CASSRQVYGYTF
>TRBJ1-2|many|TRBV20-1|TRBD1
TGCAGTGTCCGGACAGGGCCCAACTATGGCTACACCTTC
CSVRTGPNYGYTF
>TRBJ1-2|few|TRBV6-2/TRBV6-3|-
TGTGCCAGCAGTTACATATCAGGGATCGGTGGCTACACCTTC
CASSYISGIGGYTF
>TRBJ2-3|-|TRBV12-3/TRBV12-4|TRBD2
TGTGCCTGCAGTCCCACCAGACCTGTAGCGGGGGGCGTAGATACGCAGTATTTT
CACSPTRPVAGGVDTQYF
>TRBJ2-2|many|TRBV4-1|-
TGCGCCAGCAGCCAAGATAAGACAGCGAACACCGGGGAGCTGTTTTTT
CASSQDKTANTGELFF
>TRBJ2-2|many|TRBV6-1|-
TGTGCCAGCTTGGGGGGGAACACCGGGGAGCTGTTTTTT
CASLGGNTGELFF
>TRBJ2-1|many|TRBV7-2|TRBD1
TGTGCCAGCAGCTCCTTTTTCCAGGGGGTGAATGAGCAGTTCTTC
CASSSFFQGVNEQFF
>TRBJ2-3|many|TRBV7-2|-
TGTGCCAGCAGCATTAGCACAGATACGCAGTATTTT
CASSISTDTQYF
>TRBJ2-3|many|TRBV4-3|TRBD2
TGCGCCAGCAGCCAACTAGCGGGGATTAGCACAGATACGCAGTATTTT
CASSQLAGISTDTQYF
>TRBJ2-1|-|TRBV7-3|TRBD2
TGTGCCAGCAGCTCCGGGGGGGCCCCCTACAATGAGCAGTTCTTC
CASSSGGAPYNEQFF
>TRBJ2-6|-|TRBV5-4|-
TGTGCCAGCAGCTATGGGCCGGGACAAACCTCTGGGGCCAACGTCCTGACTTTC
CASSYGPGQTSGANVLTF
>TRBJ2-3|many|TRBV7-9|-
TGTGCCAGCAGTTTATGGCCCGGGCCTAAGCGGGCAGATACGCAGTATTTT
CASSLWPGPKRADTQYF
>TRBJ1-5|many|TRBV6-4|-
TGTGCCAGCAGTGACGAGGGGATTCAGCCCCAGCATTTT
CASSDEGIQPQHF
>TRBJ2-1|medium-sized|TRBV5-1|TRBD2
TGCGCCAGCAGCTTCGGCGGGGGGGCCCACAATGAGCAGTTCTTC
CASSFGGGAHNEQFF
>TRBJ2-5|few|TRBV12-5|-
TGTGCTAGTGGTTTGGTACCCGAACAGGGAAATAAGTTC
CASGLVPEQGNKF
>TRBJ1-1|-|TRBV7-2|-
TGTGCCAGCAGCTTCCCCGCAGGGGAGTACACTGAAGCTTTCTTT
CASSFPAGEYTEAFF
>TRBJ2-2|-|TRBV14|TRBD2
TGTGCCAGCAGCCATGATCGCGGGGGGCTCCCCACCGGGGAGCTGTTTTTT
CASSHDRGGLPTGELFF
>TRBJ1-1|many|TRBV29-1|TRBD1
TGCAGCGCGAGAGCCACAGGGGGCAACACTGAAGCTTTCTTT
CSARATGGNTEAFF
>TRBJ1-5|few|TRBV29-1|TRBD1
TGCAGCGTGACAGGGGGACCCAGTCAGCCCCAGCATTTT
CSVTGGPSQPQHF
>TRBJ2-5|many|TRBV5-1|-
TGCGCCAGCAGCTTTTTCCTGGGGGCAGAGGAGACCCAGTACTTC
CASSFFLGAEETQYF
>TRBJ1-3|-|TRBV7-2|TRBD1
TGTGCCAGCAGGGACAGGGGTAACACCATATATTTT
CASRDRGNTIYF
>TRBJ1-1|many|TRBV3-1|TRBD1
TGTGCCAGCAGCCAAGCGGGACAGGTAACTGAAGCTTTCTTT
CASSQAGQVTEAFF
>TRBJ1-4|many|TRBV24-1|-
TGTGCCACCAGTGAAGCGGGGCCTCGGGAAAAACTGTTTTTT
CATSEAGPREKLFF
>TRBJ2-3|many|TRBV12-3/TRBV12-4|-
TGTGCCAGCAGTTTTGGGCAGGTCCCCGATACGCAGTATTTT
CASSFGQVPDTQYF
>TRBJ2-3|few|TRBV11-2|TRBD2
TGTGCCAGCAGCTTTAGCGGGGTGATTTTAGATACGCAGTATTTT
CASSFSGVILDTQYF
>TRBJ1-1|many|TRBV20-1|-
TGCAGTGCTACCCCTACAGGGATTCTCACTGAAGCTTTCTTT
CSATPTGILTEAFF
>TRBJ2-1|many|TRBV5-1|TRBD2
TGCGCCAGCAGCTTGGTCCCAGCGGGGGGGCTAAATGAGCAGTTCTTC
CASSLVPAGGLNEQFF
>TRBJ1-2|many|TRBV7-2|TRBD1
TGTGCCAGCAGCTTCATTACAGGGGGCGGGTCGGAGGGCTACACCTTC
CASSFITGGGSEGYTF
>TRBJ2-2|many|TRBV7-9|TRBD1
TGTGCCAGCAGCTCACCGGGACAGAGAACGGGGGAGCTGTTTTTT
CASSSPGQRTGELFF
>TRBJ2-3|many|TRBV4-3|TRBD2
TGCGCCAGCAGCCAAGTTCTAGCGGGGGTGGATACGCAGTATTTT
CASSQVLAGVDTQYF
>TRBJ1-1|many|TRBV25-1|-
TGTGCCAGCAGGGGCTTGAAAGCTTTCTTT
CASRGLKAFF
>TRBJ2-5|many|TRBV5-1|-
TGTGCCAGCAGCTCCGGGTCTGGGGAGACCCAGTACTTC
CASSSGSGETQYF
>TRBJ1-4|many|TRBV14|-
TGTGCCAGCAGCCAAGATCGGGGCCCTGGGGCTGGAAAACTGTTTTTT
CASSQDRGPGAGKLFF
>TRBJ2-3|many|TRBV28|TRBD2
TGTGCCAGCAGTTTAGCGGGGGGCCGTCCAGATACGCAGTATTTT
CASSLAGGRPDTQYF
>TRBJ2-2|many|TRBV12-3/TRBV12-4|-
TGTGCCAGCAGCGCATTACAGGGTTCTGCCGGGGAGCTGTTTTTT
CASSALQGSAGELFF
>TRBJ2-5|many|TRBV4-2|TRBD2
TGTGCCAGCAGCCAAGGCAGCGGGGGGGAGGAGACCCAGTACTTC
CASSQGSGGEETQYF
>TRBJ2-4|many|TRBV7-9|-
TGTGCCAGCAGCCCAGCACGGGGGCACTTAGCCAAAAACATTCAGTACTTC
CASSPARGHLAKNIQYF
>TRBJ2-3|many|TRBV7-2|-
TGTGCCAGCGGGAGCGGGACAGATACGCAGTATTTT
CASGSGTDTQYF
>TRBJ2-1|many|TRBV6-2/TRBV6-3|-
TGTGCCAGCAGTTACGACCGTTTGTTATACAATGAGCAGTTCTTC
CASSYDRLLYNEQFF
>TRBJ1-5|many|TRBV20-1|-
TGCAGTGCTAGCAGCAATCAGCCCCAGCATTTT
CSASSNQPQHF
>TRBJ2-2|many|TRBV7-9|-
TGTGCCAGCAGCTTAGGCCAGATAACCTTGAACACCGGGGAGCTGTTTTTT
CASSLGQITLNTGELFF
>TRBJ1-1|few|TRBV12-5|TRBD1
TGTGCCGTCGGGACAGGGGTTCTCCTTGAAGCTTTCTTT
CAVGTGVLLEAFF